Listed below are T cell receptor beta chains from one sample, sequenced in a study of blood T cells in healthy people across ages. TCRdb recomputed calls from the 5' RACE reads with MiXCR, one row per CDR3 protein. The profile shows about a million distinct CDR3 sequences, 51% of them singletons. The sequenced sample was blood. These receptors all come from a woman aged 55-70 years in good health. Each CDR3 is given with its conserved first and last residue. The order of the fields is J gene, clone size, D gene, V gene, CDR3 DNA, CDR3 protein. The D gene is left open where the match is weak. The size of a clone is reported for some rows only, either as once, few or many, or as a class for expanded clones.

TRBJ1-4,-,-,TRBV27,TGTGCCAGCAGTTTAGGTGGAGGGTCTAATGAAAAACTGTTTTTT,CASSLGGGSNEKLFF
TRBJ2-1,-,-,TRBV12-3/TRBV12-4,TGTGCCAGCAGTTTTCAGGGTTACTATGAGCAGTTCTTC,CASSFQGYYEQFF
TRBJ2-3,-,TRBD2,TRBV28,TGTGCCACCACCCCTAGCGGGCGCACAGATACGCAGTATTTT,CATTPSGRTDTQYF
TRBJ2-7,-,-,TRBV7-9,TGTGCCAGCAGCCTCGCCCTGGACGAGCAGTACTTC,CASSLALDEQYF
TRBJ1-2,-,-,TRBV3-1,TGTGCCAGCAGCCAAGGCAGAGGTGGCTACACCTTC,CASSQGRGGYTF
TRBJ2-3,few,TRBD1,TRBV28,TGTGCCAGCAGTAACTTAGGGGGCTCCTCCACAGATACGCAGTATTTT,CASSNLGGSSTDTQYF
TRBJ2-5,-,-,TRBV27,TGTGCCAGCAGTCCTTGGGACGGGAGCCAAGAGACCCAGTACTTC,CASSPWDGSQETQYF
TRBJ2-7,few,-,TRBV3-1,TGTGCCAGCAGCCATCTCGGGGCGGAAGGCTACGAGCAGTACTTC,CASSHLGAEGYEQYF
TRBJ2-2,-,-,TRBV7-3,TGTGCCAGCAGCTTAAGGGGTCCCAACACCGGGGAGCTGTTTTTT,CASSLRGPNTGELFF
TRBJ2-3,-,-,TRBV15,TGTGCCACCAGCAGAGATTTGGGGGGCGTGGATACGCAGTATTTT,CATSRDLGGVDTQYF
TRBJ2-1,once,TRBD2,TRBV20-1,TGCAGTGCCATTAGCGGGAGTAGGGACAATGAGCAGTTCTTC,CSAISGSRDNEQFF
TRBJ2-1,-,TRBD2,TRBV20-1,TGTAGTTTTGATTTGGGGGGGAATGAGCAGTTCTTC,CSFDLGGNEQFF
TRBJ2-7,many,-,TRBV29-1,TGCAGCGTTGTACGTTCTCACGAGCAGTACTTC,CSVVRSHEQYF
TRBJ1-2,few,-,TRBV10-3,TGTGCCATCAGTGACAGGAACTATGGCTACACCTTC,CAISDRNYGYTF
TRBJ2-1,few,-,TRBV5-1,TGCGCCAGTGTAGGGCCAACTTGGGATAATGAGCAGTTCTTC,CASVGPTWDNEQFF
TRBJ2-3,-,TRBD2,TRBV7-2,TGTGCCAGCAGCTTATCAGCGGGAGAATTGGATACGCAGTATTTT,CASSLSAGELDTQYF
TRBJ2-7,-,-,TRBV12-3/TRBV12-4,TGTGCCAGCAGTTCCGGACCGCTGAGCTCCTACGAGCAGTACTTC,CASSSGPLSSYEQYF
TRBJ2-3,-,TRBD1,TRBV20-1,TGCAGTGCTAGGGGGACAGGGTCAGATACGCAGTATTTT,CSARGTGSDTQYF
TRBJ2-7,-,-,TRBV15,TGTGCCACCAGCAGCGGGGCAGGGGAACGCGAGCAGTACTTC,CATSSGAGEREQYF
TRBJ2-2,-,-,TRBV9,TGTGCCAGCAGCGTAGATGGAGGGGCGGGCACCGGGGAGCTGTTTTTT,CASSVDGGAGTGELFF
TRBJ2-6,few,TRBD1,TRBV29-1,TGCAGCGTTGAGGGCAGGGGGCTACGTTCTGGGGCCAACGTCCTGACTTTC,CSVEGRGLRSGANVLTF
TRBJ1-2,-,-,TRBV12-3/TRBV12-4,TGTGCCAGCGGAAGGGGAAACTATGGCTACACCTTC,CASGRGNYGYTF
TRBJ2-2,-,TRBD1,TRBV15,TGTGCCACCAGCAGGCCCTATGGGACAGACGAGCGGAGCACCGGGGAGCTGTTTTTT,CATSRPYGTDERSTGELFF
TRBJ1-1,-,-,TRBV12-3/TRBV12-4,TGTGCCAGCACAACCGGGAGCACTGAAGCTTTCTTT,CASTTGSTEAFF
TRBJ1-2,-,TRBD1,TRBV4-1,TGCGCCAGCAGCCAGCCAAGGGACAGGGTTGAAGCTAACTATGGCTACACCTTC,CASSQPRDRVEANYGYTF
TRBJ2-7,-,TRBD1,TRBV20-1,TGCAGTGCTCAGACAGGGGCGATCGACGAGCAGTACTTC,CSAQTGAIDEQYF
TRBJ2-4,few,-,TRBV2,TGTGCCAGCAGTGCCAAGGATTTTCAGTACTTC,CASSAKDFQYF
TRBJ1-5,few,-,TRBV29-1,TGCAGCGTAAGGGGGAGTAGCAATCAGCCCCAGCATTTT,CSVRGSSNQPQHF
TRBJ1-2,few,-,TRBV7-8,TGTGCCAGCAGCCCTTCGGACACGGGCTATGGCTACACCTTC,CASSPSDTGYGYTF
TRBJ2-1,-,TRBD1,TRBV27,TGTGCCAGCAGTAAAACCGGGACAGGCAACAATGAGCAGTTCTTC,CASSKTGTGNNEQFF
TRBJ2-7,-,TRBD2,TRBV10-3,TGTGCCATCAGTCCGGCTAGGGCGGGAGTCGGAAACGAGCAGTACTTC,CAISPARAGVGNEQYF
TRBJ2-7,-,TRBD2,TRBV3-1,TGTGCCAGCAGCCGGGCGGGAGGCGACTACGAGCAGTACTTC,CASSRAGGDYEQYF
TRBJ2-6,few,-,TRBV27,TGTGCCAGCAGCCGTACACCATCCGGGGCCAACGTCCTGACTTTC,CASSRTPSGANVLTF
TRBJ2-7,many,-,TRBV4-2,TGTGCCAGCAGCCAAGATAGCTACGAGCAGTACTTC,CASSQDSYEQYF
TRBJ2-1,-,-,TRBV12-3/TRBV12-4,TGTGCCAGCAGTTCCCAGGGGACCCTCCACAATGAGCAGTTCTTC,CASSSQGTLHNEQFF
TRBJ2-7,-,-,TRBV4-1,TGCGCCAGCAGCCAACCCTTTGGATCGTACGAGCAGTACTTC,CASSQPFGSYEQYF
TRBJ2-5,-,TRBD2,TRBV20-1,TGCAGTGCGCACCCACTGGGACTAGAGTTCAATGAGCAGTACTTC,CSAHPLGLEFNEQYF
TRBJ2-4,-,-,TRBV28,TGTGCCAGCAGTTCCCGGCCCAGGGTGGAGGGCAAAAACATTCAGTACTTC,CASSSRPRVEGKNIQYF
TRBJ2-3,-,-,TRBV10-3,TGTGCCATCGGTGCGGACCCTAGCACAGATACGCAGTATTTT,CAIGADPSTDTQYF
TRBJ1-2,few,-,TRBV6-5,TGTGCCAGCAGTTATAGGTTGGGAAGCTACACCTTC,CASSYRLGSYTF
TRBJ2-5,few,-,TRBV6-1,TGTGCCAGCAGGGCTGGAGGTCAAGAGACCCAGTACTTC,CASRAGGQETQYF
TRBJ2-3,few,-,TRBV27,TGTGCCAGCAGCAACCGGGGTTTCACAGATACGCAGTATTTT,CASSNRGFTDTQYF
TRBJ2-7,few,-,TRBV6-2/TRBV6-3,TGTGCCAGCAGTTACCCATTGCGGACAGCCTCCTACGAGCAGTACTTC,CASSYPLRTASYEQYF
TRBJ2-3,-,TRBD1,TRBV5-1,TGCGCCAGCGGACAGGGGGGAGATACGCAGTATTTT,CASGQGGDTQYF
TRBJ2-7,few,-,TRBV15,TGTGCCACCAGCAGAGCAGGCGGTTTTGTCGAGCAGTACTTC,CATSRAGGFVEQYF